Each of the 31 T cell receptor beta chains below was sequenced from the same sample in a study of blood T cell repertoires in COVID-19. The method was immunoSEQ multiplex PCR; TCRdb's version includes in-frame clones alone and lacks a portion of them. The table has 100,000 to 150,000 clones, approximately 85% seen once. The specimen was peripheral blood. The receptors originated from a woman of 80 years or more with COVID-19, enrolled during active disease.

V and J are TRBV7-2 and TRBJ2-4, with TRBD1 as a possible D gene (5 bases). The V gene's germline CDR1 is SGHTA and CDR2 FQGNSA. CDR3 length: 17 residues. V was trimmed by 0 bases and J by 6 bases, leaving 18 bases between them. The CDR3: CASSLAMGTKTVNIQYF. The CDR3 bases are TGTGCCAGCAGCTTAGCCATGGGAACAAAGACAGTAAACATTCAGTACTTC.

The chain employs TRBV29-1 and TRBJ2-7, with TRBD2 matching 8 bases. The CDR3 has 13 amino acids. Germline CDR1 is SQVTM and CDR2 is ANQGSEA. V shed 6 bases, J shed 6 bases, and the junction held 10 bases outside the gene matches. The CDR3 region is CSVDDRAGGEQYF. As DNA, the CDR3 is TGCAGCGTAGACGACCGTGCGGGGGGCGAGCAGTACTTC.

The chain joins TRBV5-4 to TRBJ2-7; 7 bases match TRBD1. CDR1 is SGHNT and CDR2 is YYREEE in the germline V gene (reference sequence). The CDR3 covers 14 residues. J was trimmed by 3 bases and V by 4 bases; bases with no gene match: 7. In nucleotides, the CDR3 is TGTGCCAGCAGCGACCAGACAGGGTACTACGAGCAGTACTTC. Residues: CASSDQTGYYEQYF.

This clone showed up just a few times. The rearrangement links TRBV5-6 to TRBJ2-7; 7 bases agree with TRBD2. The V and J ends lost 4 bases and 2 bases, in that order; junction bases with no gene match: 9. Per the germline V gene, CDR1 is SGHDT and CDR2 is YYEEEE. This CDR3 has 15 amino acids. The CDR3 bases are TGTGCCAGCAGCCACCCGAGCGGGACCACCTACGAGCAGTACTTC. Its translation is CASSHPSGTTYEQYF.

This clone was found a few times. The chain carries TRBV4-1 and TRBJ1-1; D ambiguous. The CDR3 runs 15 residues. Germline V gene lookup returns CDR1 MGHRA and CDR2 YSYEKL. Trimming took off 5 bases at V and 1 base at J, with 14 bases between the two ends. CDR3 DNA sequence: TGCGCCAGCAGCTTATCACAAAATTCGAACACTGAAGCTTTCTTT. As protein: CASSLSQNSNTEAFF.

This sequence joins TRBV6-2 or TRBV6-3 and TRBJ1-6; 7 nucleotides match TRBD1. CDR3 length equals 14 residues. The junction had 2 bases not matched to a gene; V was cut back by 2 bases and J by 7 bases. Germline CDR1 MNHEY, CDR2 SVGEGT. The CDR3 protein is CASSYGTENSPLHF. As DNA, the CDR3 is TGTGCCAGCAGTTACGGGACAGAAAATTCACCCCTCCACTTT.

The CDR3 nucleotides read TGTGCCACCAGTTCCTGGGACAGGGGAACTGAAGCTTTCTTT. This gives the protein CATSSWDRGTEAFF. The chain has TRBV15 and TRBJ1-1; 10 positions agree with TRBD1. The junction had 6 bases not matched to a gene; V was cut back by 6 bases and J by 5 bases. The CDR3 covers 14 residues. Germline CDR1 reads LNHNV; CDR2 reads YYDKDF (reference sequence).

CDR3 sequence (DNA): TGCAGTGCTAGTGAAAGGGGGCGAAGCAATCAGCCCCAGCATTTT. It codes for CSASERGRSNQPQHF. The chain combines TRBV20-1 with TRBJ1-5; TRBD1 matches 7 bases. This CDR3 comprises 15 residues. Germline V gene sequence: CDR1 DFQATT, CDR2 SNEGSKA (reference sequence). The ends lost 3 bases at V and 1 base at J; junction bases unmatched: 6.

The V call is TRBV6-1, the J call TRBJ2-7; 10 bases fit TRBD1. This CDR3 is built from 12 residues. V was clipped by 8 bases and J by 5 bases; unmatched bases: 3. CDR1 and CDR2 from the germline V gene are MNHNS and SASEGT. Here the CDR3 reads CASVGQGNEQYF. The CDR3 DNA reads TGTGCCAGCGTGGGACAGGGGAACGAGCAGTACTTC.

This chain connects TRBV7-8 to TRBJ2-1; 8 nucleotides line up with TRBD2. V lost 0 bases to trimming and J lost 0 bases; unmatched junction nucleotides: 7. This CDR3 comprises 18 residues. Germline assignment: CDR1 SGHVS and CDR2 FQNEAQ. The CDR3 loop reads CASSLATLAGSSYNEQFF. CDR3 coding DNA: TGTGCCAGCAGCTTAGCTACATTAGCGGGGTCCTCCTACAATGAGCAGTTCTTC.

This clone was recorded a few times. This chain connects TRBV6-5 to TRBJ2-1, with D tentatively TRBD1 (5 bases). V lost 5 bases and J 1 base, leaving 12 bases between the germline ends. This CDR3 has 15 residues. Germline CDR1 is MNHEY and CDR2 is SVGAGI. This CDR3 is CASSKTTDSYNEQFF. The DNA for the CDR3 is TGTGCCAGCAGTAAGACGACAGATTCCTACAATGAGCAGTTCTTC.

The CDR3 loop reads CASSQGQSSGYTF. CDR3 DNA sequence: TGTGCCAGCAGCCAAGGACAGAGTAGCGGCTACACCTTC. This sequence joins TRBV3-1 (or the pseudogene TRBV3-2) and TRBJ1-2, with a tentative D call TRBD1 (5 bases). This CDR3 has 13 amino acids. Germline assignment: CDR1 LGHDT and CDR2 YNNKEL (reference sequence). Between the trimmed V and J ends, which lost 1 base and 8 bases, there was a span of 11 bases.

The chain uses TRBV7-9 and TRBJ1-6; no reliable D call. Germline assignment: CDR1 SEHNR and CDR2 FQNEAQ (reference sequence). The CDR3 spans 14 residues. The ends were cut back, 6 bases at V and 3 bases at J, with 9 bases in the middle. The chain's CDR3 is CASRAGNYNSPLHF. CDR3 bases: TGTGCCAGCAGAGCCGGGAACTATAATTCACCCCTCCACTTT.

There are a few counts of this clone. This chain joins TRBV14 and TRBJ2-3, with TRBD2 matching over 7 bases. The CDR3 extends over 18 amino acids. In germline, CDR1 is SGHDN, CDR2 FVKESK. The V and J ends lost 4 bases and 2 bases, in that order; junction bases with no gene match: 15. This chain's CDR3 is CASSPPLTSLRNTDTQYF. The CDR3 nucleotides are TGTGCCAGCAGCCCCCCTCTGACTAGCCTTAGGAACACAGATACGCAGTATTTT.

The CDR3 nucleotides read TGTGCCAGCAGTTTGGAGGGACTAGCGGGAGGGCGTGATACAGATACGCAGTATTTT. It encodes CASSLEGLAGGRDTDTQYF. The chain is built from TRBV27 and TRBJ2-3; 16 bases are shared with TRBD2. J was trimmed by 3 bases and V by 3 bases; bases with no gene match: 9. From germline, CDR1 is MNHEY and CDR2 SMNVEV (reference sequence). The CDR3 is 19 residues long.

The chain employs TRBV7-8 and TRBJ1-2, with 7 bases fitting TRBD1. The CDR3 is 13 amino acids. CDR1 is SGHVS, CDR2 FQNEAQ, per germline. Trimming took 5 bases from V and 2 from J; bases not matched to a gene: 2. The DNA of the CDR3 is TGTGCCAGCAGCCAGGGACAGAACTATGGCTACACCTTC. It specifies CASSQGQNYGYTF.

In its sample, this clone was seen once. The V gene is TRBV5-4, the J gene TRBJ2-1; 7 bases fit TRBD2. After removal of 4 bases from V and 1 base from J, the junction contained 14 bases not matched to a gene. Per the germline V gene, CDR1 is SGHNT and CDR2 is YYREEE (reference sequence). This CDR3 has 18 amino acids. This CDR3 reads CASSLQTGGAGSYNEQFF. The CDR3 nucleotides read TGTGCCAGCAGCCTACAGACCGGGGGAGCGGGGTCCTACAATGAGCAGTTCTTC.

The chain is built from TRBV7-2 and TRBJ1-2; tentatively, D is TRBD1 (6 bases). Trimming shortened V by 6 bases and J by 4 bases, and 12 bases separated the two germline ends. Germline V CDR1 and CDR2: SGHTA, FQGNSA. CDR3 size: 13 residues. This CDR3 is CASSHRDLYGYTF. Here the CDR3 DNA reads TGTGCCAGCAGTCACAGGGACCTCTATGGCTACACCTTC.

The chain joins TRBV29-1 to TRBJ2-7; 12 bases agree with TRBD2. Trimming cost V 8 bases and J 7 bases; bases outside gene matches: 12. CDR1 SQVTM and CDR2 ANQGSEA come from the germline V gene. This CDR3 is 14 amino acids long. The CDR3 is CSIGTSGLIREQYF. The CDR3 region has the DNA TGCAGCATTGGGACTAGCGGGCTAATTCGGGAGCAGTACTTC.

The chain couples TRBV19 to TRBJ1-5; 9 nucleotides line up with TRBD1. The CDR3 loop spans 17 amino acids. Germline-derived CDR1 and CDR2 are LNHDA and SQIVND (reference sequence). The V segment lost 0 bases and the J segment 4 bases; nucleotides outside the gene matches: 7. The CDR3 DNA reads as TGTGCCAGTAGTATAGATGGGACAGGGACCCCGAATCAGCCCCAGCATTTT. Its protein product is CASSIDGTGTPNQPQHF.

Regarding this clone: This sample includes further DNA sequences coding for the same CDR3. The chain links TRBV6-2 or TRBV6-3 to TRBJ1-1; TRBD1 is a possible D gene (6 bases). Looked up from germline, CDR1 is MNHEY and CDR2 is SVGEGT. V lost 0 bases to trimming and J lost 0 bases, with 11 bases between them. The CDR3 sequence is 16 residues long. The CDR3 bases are TGTGCCAGCAGTTACTCGGGACACAGAATGAACACTGAAGCTTTCTTT. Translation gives CASSYSGHRMNTEAFF.

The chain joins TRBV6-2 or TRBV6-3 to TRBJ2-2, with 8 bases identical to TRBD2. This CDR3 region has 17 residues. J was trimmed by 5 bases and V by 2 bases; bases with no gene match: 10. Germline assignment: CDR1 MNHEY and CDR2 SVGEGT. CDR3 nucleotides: TGTGCCAGCAGTTACACCAGCGGGGGCCGGAGAACCGGGGAGCTGTTTTTT. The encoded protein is CASSYTSGGRRTGELFF.

The CDR3 sequence is CASSLNRSRYTF. The CDR3 DNA reads TGTGCCAGCAGTTTAAATAGGAGTCGCTACACCTTC. The gene calls are TRBV28 and TRBJ1-2; D is undetermined. Germline assignment: CDR1 MDHEN and CDR2 SYDVKM. V was clipped by 2 bases and J by 9 bases, with 10 bases between them. This CDR3 is 12 amino acids long.

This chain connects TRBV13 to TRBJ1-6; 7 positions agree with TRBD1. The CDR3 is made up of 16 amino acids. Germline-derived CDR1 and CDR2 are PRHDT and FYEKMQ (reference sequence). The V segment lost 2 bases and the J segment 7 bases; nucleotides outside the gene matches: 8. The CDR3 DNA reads TGTGCCAGCAGCTTAACAACAGGGGTTAGGAATTCACCCCTCCACTTT. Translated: CASSLTTGVRNSPLHF.

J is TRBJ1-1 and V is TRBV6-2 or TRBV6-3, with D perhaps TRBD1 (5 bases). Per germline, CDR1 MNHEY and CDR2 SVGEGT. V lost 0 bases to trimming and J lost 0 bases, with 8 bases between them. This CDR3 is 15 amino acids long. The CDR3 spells CASSYSGAMNTEAFF. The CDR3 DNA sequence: TGTGCCAGCAGTTACTCAGGGGCCATGAACACTGAAGCTTTCTTT.

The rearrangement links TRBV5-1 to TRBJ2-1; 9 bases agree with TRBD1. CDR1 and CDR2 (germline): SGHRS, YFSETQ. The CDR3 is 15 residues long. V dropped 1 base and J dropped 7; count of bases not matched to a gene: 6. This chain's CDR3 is CASSLTGGARNEQFF. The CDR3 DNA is TGCGCCAGCAGCTTGACAGGGGGCGCGAGGAATGAGCAGTTCTTC.

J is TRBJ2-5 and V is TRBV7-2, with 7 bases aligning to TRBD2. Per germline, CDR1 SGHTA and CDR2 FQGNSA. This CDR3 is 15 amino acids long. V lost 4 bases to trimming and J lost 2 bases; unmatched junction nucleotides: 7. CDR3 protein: CASSYGTTRQETQYF. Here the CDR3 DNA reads TGTGCCAGCAGCTACGGGACTACCAGACAAGAGACCCAGTACTTC.

The CDR3 sequence is CASSYSPLWAGVHFTEAFF. DNA of the CDR3: TGTGCCAGCAGTTATTCTCCGTTGTGGGCAGGGGTTCATTTCACTGAAGCTTTCTTT. This chain connects TRBV6-2 or TRBV6-3 to TRBJ1-1, with a weak D call TRBD1 (6 bases). This CDR3 contains 19 residues. CDR1 and CDR2 (germline): MNHEY, SVGEGT. The V end was cut by 3 bases, the J end by 4 bases, with 27 bases between.

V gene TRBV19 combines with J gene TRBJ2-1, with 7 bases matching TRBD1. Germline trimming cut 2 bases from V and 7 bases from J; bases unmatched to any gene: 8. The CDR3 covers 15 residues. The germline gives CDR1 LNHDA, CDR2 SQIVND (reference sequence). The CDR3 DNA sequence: TGTGCCAGTAGTATAATTCGACAGGGCGGGAATGAGCAGTTCTTC. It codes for CASSIIRQGGNEQFF.

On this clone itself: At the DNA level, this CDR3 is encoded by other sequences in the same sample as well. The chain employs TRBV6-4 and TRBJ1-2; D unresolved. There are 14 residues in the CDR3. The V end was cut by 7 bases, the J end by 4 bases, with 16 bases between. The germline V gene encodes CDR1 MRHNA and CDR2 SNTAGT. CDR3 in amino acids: CASTTEAGSYGYTF. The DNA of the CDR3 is TGTGCCAGCACGACTGAGGCGGGCTCCTATGGCTACACCTTC.

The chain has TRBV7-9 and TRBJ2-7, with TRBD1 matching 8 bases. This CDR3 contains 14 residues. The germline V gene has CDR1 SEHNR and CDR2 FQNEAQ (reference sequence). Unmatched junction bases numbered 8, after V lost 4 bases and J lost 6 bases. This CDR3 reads CASSSGGASGEQYF. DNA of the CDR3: TGTGCCAGCAGCTCAGGGGGCGCTTCTGGCGAGCAGTACTTC.